This T cell receptor (beta chain) stems from a study of blood T cell repertoires in COVID-19. Study as a whole: Sample material is recorded as cDNA or gDNA derived from T cells, B-cell-depleted T cells, or PBMCs.

In the original analysis: Reference gene primer amplification in the assay estimated nucleated cell counts. This table comes from immunoSEQ multiplex PCR, and its TCRdb copy is limited to in-frame clones, with some not included. V and J calls and clone size are those listed in that table; D and trimming were worked out from the DNA. The table includes nearly 110,000 clones, around 92% detected once. CDR1 and CDR2 from the germline V gene are SGDLS and YYNGEE. The CDR3 contains 12 residues. The germline V and J ends were trimmed by 7 bases and 1 base, with 5 bases remaining between them. This sequence was found in a man aged 40-49 years with active or convalescent COVID-19. V gene TRBV9 combines with J gene TRBJ2-2; D gene ambiguous. Sequenced sample: peripheral blood. CDR3 sequence: CASQMNTGELFF. DNA of the CDR3: TGTGCCAGCCAGATGAACACCGGGGAGCTGTTTTTT.